The entry that follows covers one T cell receptor (beta chain) sequence. Its antigen is undetermined. This specimen comes from a study of cytomegalovirus exposure and HLA in healthy donors. Study results and caveats: The authors enumerated 164 TCR beta chains as linked to cytomegalovirus. More than 15,000 TCR beta sequences were associated with HLA alleles at 0.05 false discovery rate in a later analysis. TCR beta V- and J-gene trimming was later associated with a missense DCLRE1C variant. Under in vitro conditions, a few CMV-associated chains were confirmed as specific for CMV antigens.

V trimming: 4 bases; J trimming: 2 bases; junction bases outside the gene matches: 4. Germline CDR1 and CDR2: SGHRS and YFSETQ. The CDR3 consists of 14 residues. In the PCR, 60 Vbeta and 13 Jbeta primers were used. Profiling relied on immunoSEQ multiplex PCR, and the TCRdb table lists in-frame clones only, not all of them. Counted here are about 160,000 clones, 55% to 80% occurring once; the ten biggest clones make up 6% to 8.5%. The clonotype comes from a woman in her fifties or sixties in good health and CMV-seropositive. The sequenced material came from PBMCs. The J gene is TRBJ2-3, the V gene TRBV5-1; TRBD2 matches 7 bases. The CDR3 coding sequence is TGCGCCAGCAGCGGAGCGGGGCCCACAGATACGCAGTATTTT. Its translation: CASSGAGPTDTQYF.